This TCR beta chain was identified in a study of blood T cell repertoires in COVID-19. In germline, CDR1 is SGHTA, CDR2 FQGTGA. The CDR3 loop spans 14 amino acids. Unmatched junction bases numbered 7, after V lost 4 bases and J lost 5 bases. TCRdb's copy holds only in-frame clones and misses some; the assay was immunoSEQ multiplex PCR. The sample holds some 350,000 clones, approximately 89% seen once. Material for sequencing was PBMCs or T cells enriched from blood (not recorded which). The receptor was isolated from a woman in her twenties or thirties who had recovered from COVID-19. This chain joins TRBV7-3 and TRBJ1-1, with 7 bases aligning to TRBD1. CDR3 sequence reads: CASSSGNRGTEAFF. CDR3 bases: TGTGCCAGCAGCTCGGGGAACAGGGGTACTGAAGCTTTCTTT.